A single sample gave rise to the 23 T cell receptor beta chains below, sequenced in a study of spatial heterogeneity in lung cancer. TCRdb processed the 5' RACE reads anew with MiXCR; each CDR3 protein has one entry. The sample lists approximately 100,000 distinct CDR3 sequences, just under 20% occurring once. Indicated time point: blood at routine non-recurrence follow-up after resection. The sequences come from PBMCs, collected at follow-up. These receptor sequences come from a male donor with early-stage non-small cell lung cancer.

V is TRBV11-2 and J is TRBJ2-1; TRBD1 aligns across 10 bases. The ends lost 4 bases at V and 11 bases at J; junction bases unmatched: 11. This CDR3 is built from 15 residues. CDR1 is SGHAT, CDR2 FQNNGV, per germline. For the CDR3, the DNA is TGTGCCAGCAGCTCCAGGACAGGGGGGTGGAGCCAGCAGTTCTTC. It specifies CASSSRTGGWSQQFF.

This chain uses TRBV12-3 or TRBV12-4 with TRBJ1-5, with a possible D match to TRBD1 (5 bases). The CDR3 has 13 residues. V was shortened by 6 bases and J by 2 bases, with 8 bases between the two germline ends. CDR3 amino acids: CASRWGGNQPQHF. The DNA of the CDR3 is TGTGCCAGCAGGTGGGGGGGCAATCAGCCCCAGCATTTT.

The chain uses TRBV10-3 and TRBJ2-3, with TRBD1 as a possible D gene (7 bases). With 8 bases removed from V and 0 bases from J, the gap between germline ends came to 12 bases. Germline V gene lookup returns CDR1 ENHRY and CDR2 SYGVKD. This CDR3 contains 14 residues. This CDR3 reads CAIGGGQSTDTQYF. The CDR3 nucleotides are TGTGCCATCGGAGGGGGCCAGAGCACAGATACGCAGTATTTT.

The rearrangement uses TRBV30 and TRBJ2-5; a possible D gene is TRBD1 (6 bases). The length of the CDR3 is 16 residues. V lost 3 bases, J lost 1 base, and 18 bases lay in between. The germline CDR1 and CDR2 sequences are GTSNPN and SVGIG (reference sequence). DNA for the CDR3: TGTGCCTGGAGAGCGGCAGGGGTTCGGGGCCAAGAGACCCAGTACTTC. Its protein product is CAWRAAGVRGQETQYF.

This clonotype was seen more than once but under ten times. The chain has TRBV29-1 and TRBJ2-1; 10 nucleotides line up with TRBD2. The CDR3 has 15 amino acids. V lost 0 bases and J lost 4; bases outside the gene matches: 3. The germline V gene encodes CDR1 SQVTM and CDR2 ANQGSEA. DNA of the CDR3: TGCAGCGTTGAAGAACTAGCGGGATCTTACAATGAGCAGTTCTTC. It codes for CSVEELAGSYNEQFF.

In this sample, this clonotype turned up a few times. This chain connects TRBV20-1 to TRBJ2-1; 8 nucleotides line up with TRBD2. The CDR3 runs to 14 residues. Germline CDR1 DFQATT, CDR2 SNEGSKA (reference sequence). V dropped 6 bases and J dropped 2; count of bases not matched to a gene: 6. Here the CDR3 DNA reads TGCAGTGCAGAAGCGGGAGCAGCCTACAATGAGCAGTTCTTC. It encodes CSAEAGAAYNEQFF.

This chain links TRBV7-2 with TRBJ2-3; D not resolved. Trimming left V 5 bases short and J 2 bases short, with 11 bases between. The CDR3 length is 14 residues. Germline V gene data show CDR1 as SGHTA and CDR2 as FQGNSA. Here the CDR3 reads CASSPASDTDTQYF. The CDR3 DNA reads as TGTGCCAGCAGCCCTGCGAGCGACACAGATACGCAGTATTTT. Looking up the rest from reference TRBV7-2 and TRBJ2-3 gives the full variable domain: GAGVSQSPSNKVTEKGKDVELRCDPISGHTALYWYRQSLGQGLEFLIYFQGNSAPDKSGLPSDRFSAERTGGSVSTLTIQRTQQEDSAVYLCASSPASDTDTQYFGPGTRLTVL.

The chain links TRBV6-2 or TRBV6-3 to TRBJ1-4; D gene ambiguous. V was clipped by 2 bases and J by 5 bases, with 9 bases between them. The CDR3 contains 14 residues. Germline CDR1 MNHEY, CDR2 SVGEGT. CDR3 region: CASSYAGNNEKLFF. The CDR3 coding sequence is TGTGCCAGCAGTTACGCGGGAAACAATGAAAAACTGTTTTTT.

The chain links TRBV6-1 to TRBJ2-7; 11 bases fit TRBD1. V was pared by 0 bases and J by 0 bases, with 4 bases of the junction left unmatched. CDR1 is MNHNS, CDR2 SASEGT, per germline. CDR3 length: 17 residues. CDR3 coding DNA: TGTGCCAGCAGTGAAGCTTTGGGGACAGGGGGCTCCTACGAGCAGTACGTC. Translated: CASSEALGTGGSYEQYV.

V gene TRBV5-1 combines with J gene TRBJ2-6; TRBD2 matches 16 bases. The germline CDR1 and CDR2 sequences are SGHRS and YFSETQ. The CDR3 consists of 18 residues. The V segment lost 4 bases and the J segment 2 bases; nucleotides outside the gene matches: 3. This CDR3 is CASSPGLAGGPGANVLTF. CDR3 sequence (DNA): TGCGCCAGCAGCCCGGGACTAGCGGGAGGGCCTGGGGCCAACGTCCTGACTTTC.

The V and J genes are TRBV10-2 and TRBJ2-7; 7 nucleotides line up with TRBD2. Germline trimming cut 0 bases from V and 3 bases from J; bases unmatched to any gene: 5. The CDR3 loop spans 15 amino acids. Germline CDR1 reads WSHSY; CDR2 reads SAAADI. The CDR3 DNA follows: TGCGCCAGCAGTGAGTCAATAGCGGGTCGCTACGAGCAGTACTTC. This sequence encodes CASSESIAGRYEQYF.

The rearrangement uses TRBV11-2 and TRBJ2-5; 7 nucleotides match TRBD2. CDR1 is SGHAT and CDR2 is FQNNGV in the germline V gene. Trimming cost V 5 bases and J 0 bases; bases outside gene matches: 9. The CDR3 extends over 16 amino acids. CDR3 in amino acids: CASSKKRDPYQETQYF. DNA for the CDR3: TGTGCCAGCAGCAAAAAGCGGGACCCGTACCAAGAGACCCAGTACTTC.

This clonotype was observed a handful of times. Germline is not matched at one junction end, which may reflect a read error. This chain uses TRBV6-5 with TRBJ1-6, with TRBD1 matching over 7 bases. The length of the CDR3 is 15 residues. Looked up from germline, CDR1 is MNHEY and CDR2 is SVGAGI. CDR3 bases: TGTGCCAGCAGTTGGACGGGGACAGCGAATTCGCCCCTCCACTTT. Its translation is CASSWTGTANSPLHF.

Many counts were recorded for this clonotype. The chain has TRBV7-9 and TRBJ1-4; D is perhaps TRBD1 (5 bases). Trimming pared 3 bases from V and 8 bases from J, leaving 22 bases between. The CDR3 spans 17 residues. Germline assignment: CDR1 SEHNR and CDR2 FQNEAQ (reference sequence). CDR3 nucleotides: TGTGCCAGCAGCTTGGGGTTCAAGGGACGTCGGGAGGAAAAACTGTTTTTT. It translates to CASSLGFKGRREEKLFF.

The J gene is TRBJ2-7, the V gene TRBV24-1; the D gene is possibly TRBD2 (5 bases). CDR1 is KGHDR, CDR2 SFDVKD, per germline. CDR3 length: 15 residues. V gave up 3 bases and J gave up 3 bases, with 14 bases separating them. The CDR3 is CATSDPSAGHYEQYF. The DNA of the CDR3 is TGTGCCACCAGTGATCCCTCGGCGGGTCACTACGAGCAGTACTTC.

This clonotype was counted many times. The gene calls are TRBV7-2 and TRBJ2-6; possibly TRBD2 for D (6 bases). The CDR3 is made up of 16 amino acids. CDR1 is SGHTA, CDR2 FQGNSA, per germline. The V end lost 5 bases, the J end lost 0 bases, and 11 bases lay between the germline ends. DNA for the CDR3: TGTGCCAGCAGCGTCGGGGGAGGCTCTGGGGCCAACGTCCTGACTTTC. Encoded protein: CASSVGGGSGANVLTF.

The chain joins TRBV7-9 to TRBJ2-3; no firm D call. This CDR3 has 13 residues. Germline V gene data show CDR1 as SEHNR and CDR2 as FQNEAQ (reference sequence). Trimming removed 5 bases at V and 2 bases at J, with 8 bases between. The CDR3 DNA reads TGTGCCAGCAGCCATAGGAACACAGATACGCAGTATTTT. Translated: CASSHRNTDTQYF.

This clonotype was seen repeatedly, ten times or more. The V and J genes are TRBV30 and TRBJ2-3; 8 nucleotides match TRBD2. V trimming: 6 bases; J trimming: 6 bases; junction bases outside the gene matches: 11. Germline V gene lookup returns CDR1 GTSNPN and CDR2 SVGIG (reference sequence). This CDR3 is built from 14 residues. The CDR3 DNA reads TGTGCCTGTCATCCCTCCGGGAGGGCGGATACGCAGTATTTT. This encodes CACHPSGRADTQYF.

This clonotype was found a few times. This chain joins TRBV10-1 and TRBJ2-3; 11 bases agree with TRBD2. After removal of 8 bases from V and 2 bases from J, the junction contained 6 bases not matched to a gene. This CDR3 is 15 amino acids long. CDR1 WNHNN and CDR2 SYGVQD come from the germline V gene (reference sequence). The DNA of the CDR3 is TGCGCCAGCGGGACTAGCGGTTCCCTCACAGATACGCAGTATTTT. This sequence encodes CASGTSGSLTDTQYF.

This clonotype appeared a few times. V gene TRBV6-5 combines with J gene TRBJ2-3; D is unclear. This CDR3 region has 13 residues. V lost 8 bases, J lost 5 bases, and 14 bases lay in between. Germline-derived CDR1 and CDR2 are MNHEY and SVGAGI. This CDR3 reads CASSRQAEDTQYF. For the CDR3, the DNA is TGTGCCAGCTCCCGGCAGGCCGAAGATACGCAGTATTTT.

The V and J genes are TRBV19 and TRBJ2-6; D is undetermined. The germline gives CDR1 LNHDA, CDR2 SQIVND (reference sequence). V lost 4 bases and J lost 1, with 20 bases in between. This CDR3 has 19 amino acids. CDR3 bases: TGTGCCAGTAGTACCCCTGGGGTCGGCACTGGGTCTGGGGCCAACGTCCTGACTTTC. Translating it yields CASSTPGVGTGSGANVLTF.

The rearrangement joins TRBV29-1 to TRBJ1-1; TRBD1 agrees at 9 bases. CDR3 length: 18 amino acids. Per the germline V gene, CDR1 is SQVTM and CDR2 is ANQGSEA. V shed 6 bases, J shed 1 base, and the junction held 18 bases outside the gene matches. The CDR3 loop reads CSVVPDRGFFGGNTEAFF. DNA of the CDR3: TGCAGCGTCGTACCGGACAGGGGCTTTTTTGGGGGGAACACTGAAGCTTTCTTT.

This clonotype has just one count. The V gene is TRBV20-1, the J gene TRBJ2-3, with TRBD2 as a possible D gene (6 bases). V gave up 3 bases and J gave up 0 bases, with 16 bases separating them. The length of the CDR3 is 16 residues. Germline V gives CDR1 DFQATT, CDR2 SNEGSKA (reference sequence). The CDR3, as DNA: TGCAGTGCTAGCAACATAGTTAGCGGCAGCACAGATACGCAGTATTTT. Amino acid sequence: CSASNIVSGSTDTQYF.